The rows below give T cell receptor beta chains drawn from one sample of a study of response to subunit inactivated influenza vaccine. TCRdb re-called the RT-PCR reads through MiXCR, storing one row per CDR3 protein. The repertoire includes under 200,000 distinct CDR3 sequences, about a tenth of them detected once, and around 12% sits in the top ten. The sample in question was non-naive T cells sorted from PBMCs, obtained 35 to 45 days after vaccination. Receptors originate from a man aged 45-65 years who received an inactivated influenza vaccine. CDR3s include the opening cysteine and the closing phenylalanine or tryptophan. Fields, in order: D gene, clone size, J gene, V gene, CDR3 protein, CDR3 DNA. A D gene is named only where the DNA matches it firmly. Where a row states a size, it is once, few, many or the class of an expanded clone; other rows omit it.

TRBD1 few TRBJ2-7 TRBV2 CASRDRGREQYF TGTGCCAGCAGGGACAGGGGGCGCGAGCAGTACTTC
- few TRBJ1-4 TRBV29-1 CSMKTAMEKLFF TGCAGCATGAAGACAGCCATGGAAAAACTGTTTTTT
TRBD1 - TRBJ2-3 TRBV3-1 CASSQDRTGITDTQYF TGTGCCAGCAGCCAAGATCGGACAGGGATAACAGATACGCAGTATTTT
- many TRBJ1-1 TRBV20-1 CSARGHHMNTEAFF TGCAGTGCTAGAGGACATCACATGAACACTGAAGCTTTCTTT
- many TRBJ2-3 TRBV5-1 CASSNLVSPSTDTQYF TGCGCCAGCAGCAACCTAGTATCCCCTAGCACAGATACGCAGTATTTT
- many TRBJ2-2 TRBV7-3 CASSYGAGELFF TGTGCCAGCAGTTATGGCGCCGGGGAGCTGTTTTTT
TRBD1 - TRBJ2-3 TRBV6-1 CASSRYRDRRDTQYF TGTGCCAGCAGTAGATACCGGGACAGGAGAGATACGCAGTATTTT
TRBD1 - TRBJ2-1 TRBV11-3 CASSLQGAVNEQFF TGTGCCAGCAGTCTACAGGGGGCTGTAAATGAGCAGTTCTTC
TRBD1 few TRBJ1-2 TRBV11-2 CASSLGDRGVDGYTF TGTGCCAGCAGCTTAGGGGACAGGGGAGTTGATGGCTACACCTTC
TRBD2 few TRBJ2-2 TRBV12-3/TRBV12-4 CASSLLLAGGDTGELFF TGTGCCAGCAGTTTATTGCTAGCGGGAGGGGACACCGGGGAGCTGTTTTTT
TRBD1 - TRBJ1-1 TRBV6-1 CASSTRDRGTEAFF TGTGCCAGCAGTACCCGGGACAGGGGCACTGAAGCTTTCTTT
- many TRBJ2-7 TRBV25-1 CASSERGYYEQYF TGTGCCAGCAGTGAAAGGGGATACTACGAGCAGTACTTC
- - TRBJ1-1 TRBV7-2 CASSSQGGRTEAFF TGTGCCAGCAGCTCCCAAGGGGGAAGGACTGAAGCTTTCTTT
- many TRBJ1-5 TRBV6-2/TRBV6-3 CASSFGTNQPQHF TGTGCCAGCAGCTTTGGGACGAATCAGCCCCAGCATTTT
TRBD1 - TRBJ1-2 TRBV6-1 CASSVGTANYGYTF TGTGCCAGCAGTGTTGGGACAGCTAACTATGGCTACACCTTC
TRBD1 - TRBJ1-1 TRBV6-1 CASRIGTGGTEAFF TGTGCCAGCAGGATAGGGACAGGGGGGACTGAAGCTTTCTTT
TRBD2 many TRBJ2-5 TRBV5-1 CASRGTSETQYF TGCGCCAGCAGGGGGACTAGCGAGACCCAGTACTTC
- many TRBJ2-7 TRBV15 CATSREKGRRNEQYF TGTGCCACCAGCAGAGAGAAGGGGCGACGGAACGAGCAGTACTTC
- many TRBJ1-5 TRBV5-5 CASSPGKTSNQPQHF TGTGCCAGCAGCCCAGGGAAGACAAGCAATCAGCCCCAGCATTTT
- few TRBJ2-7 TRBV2 CASRRLQESYEQYF TGTGCCAGCAGGCGCCTACAGGAATCCTACGAGCAGTACTTC
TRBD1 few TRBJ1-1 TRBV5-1 CASSLGTQGASEAFF TGCGCCAGCAGCTTGGGGACACAGGGGGCTAGTGAAGCTTTCTTT
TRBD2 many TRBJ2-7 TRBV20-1 CSASRAGRGYEQYF TGCAGTGCTAGTCGAGCGGGGAGAGGCTACGAGCAGTACTTC
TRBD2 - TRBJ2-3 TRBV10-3 CAIERGTRGTDTQYF TGTGCCATCGAGAGGGGGACTAGAGGCACAGATACGCAGTATTTT
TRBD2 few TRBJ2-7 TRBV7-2 CASSSPGLGVWEQYF TGTGCCAGCAGCTCCCCGGGACTAGGGGTTTGGGAGCAGTACTTC
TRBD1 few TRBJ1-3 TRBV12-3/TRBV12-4 CASSRRDRGPGNTIYF TGTGCCAGCAGCCGACGGGACAGGGGTCCCGGAAACACCATATATTTT
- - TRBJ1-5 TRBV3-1 CASSQGAQPQHF TGTGCCAGCAGCCAAGGGGCTCAGCCCCAGCATTTT
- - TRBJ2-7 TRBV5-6 CASSSGRDEQYF TGTGCCAGCAGCTCGGGGCGGGACGAGCAGTACTTC
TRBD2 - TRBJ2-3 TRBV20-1 CSAGGGSTQYF TGCAGTGCTGGGGGGGGGTCAACGCAGTATTTT
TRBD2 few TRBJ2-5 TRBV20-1 CSAPRWEGQETQYF TGCAGTGCTCCCCGCTGGGAGGGGCAAGAGACCCAGTACTTC
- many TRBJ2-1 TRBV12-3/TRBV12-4 CASSYRGANEQFF TGTGCCAGCAGTTACCGGGGGGCAAATGAGCAGTTCTTC
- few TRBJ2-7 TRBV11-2 CASSSETGYEQYF TGTGCCAGCAGCTCAGAGACAGGTTACGAGCAGTACTTC
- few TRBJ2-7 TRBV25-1 CASSSAGYEQYF TGTGCCAGCAGTTCAGCTGGGTACGAGCAGTACTTC
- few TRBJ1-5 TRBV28 CASTPGVRGGNQPQHF TGTGCCAGCACCCCAGGGGTACGGGGAGGCAATCAGCCCCAGCATTTT
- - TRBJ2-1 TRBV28 CASSPKSSFSYNEQFF TGTGCCAGCAGCCCTAAAAGTTCATTCTCCTACAATGAGCAGTTCTTC
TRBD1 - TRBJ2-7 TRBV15 CATSRSAAGTGMGEQYF TGTGCCACCAGCAGATCCGCGGCCGGGACAGGGATGGGTGAGCAGTACTTC
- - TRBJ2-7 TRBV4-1 CASSQAESSYEQYF TGCGCCAGCAGCCAAGCGGAAAGCTCCTACGAGCAGTACTTC
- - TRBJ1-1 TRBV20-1 CSAPRLNTEAFF TGCAGTGCTCCTCGATTGAACACTGAAGCTTTCTTT
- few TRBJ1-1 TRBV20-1 CSASGTHTEAFF TGCAGTGCTAGCGGTACCCACACTGAAGCTTTCTTT
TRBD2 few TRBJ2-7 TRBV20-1 CSARDVGLQSYEQYF TGCAGTGCTAGAGATGTGGGACTACAGTCCTACGAGCAGTACTTC
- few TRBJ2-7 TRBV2 CASSPYGALNEQYF TGTGCCAGCTCTCCCTATGGGGCCTTAAACGAGCAGTACTTC
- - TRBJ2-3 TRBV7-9 CASRLADTQYF TGTGCCAGCCGCTTGGCAGATACGCAGTATTTT
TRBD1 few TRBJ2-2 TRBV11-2 CASSFFGLIGTGYSGELFF TGTGCCAGCAGCTTTTTCGGTCTCATCGGGACAGGGTATTCCGGGGAGCTGTTTTTT
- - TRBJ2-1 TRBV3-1 CAFTIRSVAGYQHNEQFF TGTGCCTTCACCATCCGGTCGGTAGCTGGCTATCAACACAATGAGCAGTTCTTC
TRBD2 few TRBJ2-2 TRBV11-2 CASSLTSGANTGELFF TGTGCCAGCAGTCTCACTAGCGGGGCGAACACCGGGGAGCTGTTTTTT
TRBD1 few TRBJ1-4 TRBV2 CASSEDATGSGGEKLFF TGTGCCAGCAGTGAAGATGCGACAGGGAGCGGGGGGGAAAAACTGTTTTTT
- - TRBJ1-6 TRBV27 CASSSGGGYNSPLHF TGTGCCAGCAGTTCCGGAGGGGGCTATAATTCACCCCTCCACTTT
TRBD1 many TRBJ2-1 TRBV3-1 CASSRGQGSGEQFF TGTGCCAGCAGCCGTGGACAGGGGTCGGGTGAGCAGTTCTTC
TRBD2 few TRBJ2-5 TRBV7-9 CASSPGGERSETQYF TGTGCCAGCAGCCCGGGGGGGGAAAGGTCGGAGACCCAGTACTTC
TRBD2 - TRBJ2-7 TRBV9 CASSGTSGRGYEQYF TGTGCCAGCAGCGGTACTAGCGGGAGAGGGTACGAGCAGTACTTC